This TCR beta chain was found in a study of cytomegalovirus exposure and HLA in healthy donors. The study's findings and limits: Being productive about 87% or about 30% of the time was typical of most TCR beta V segments in an earlier analysis. Within the data, a cluster of highly shared sequence variants was likely a sequencing artifact. Rare TCR sequences dominated, though some public TCRs recurred in many donors.

The CDR3 runs 11 residues. The V and J ends lost 4 bases and 4 bases respectively, with 5 bases between them. CDR1 is SGHTA and CDR2 is FQGNSA in the germline V gene. As regards this clone: Its antigen is unidentified.

60 Vbeta and 13 Jbeta primers were used in PCR. Clones were sequenced by immunoSEQ multiplex PCR, and TCRdb holds only the in-frame ones, with some missing. The data show 81,000 or so clones, 77% seen once. The chain carries TRBV7-2 and TRBJ2-7; D not certain. The receptor was derived from a middle-aged man in good health and CMV-seropositive. Sequencing was carried out using PBMCs. CDR3 in DNA: TGTGCCAGCAGCTCCCCGTACGAGCAGTACTTC. Encoded protein: CASSSPYEQYF.